The text below deals with one T cell receptor beta chain. In the authors' methods: Reference gene primers were amplified, and this amplification served to estimate nucleated cell counts. Measured with immunoSEQ multiplex PCR; TCRdb has only the in-frame clones, and not every one. Clone size and the V and J calls come from that table; the DNA yielded D and trimming. Altogether tens of thousands of clones are present, over 80% being singletons, with the ten largest covering nearly 3.5%. This record belongs to a study of blood T cell repertoires in COVID-19. Sequencing was carried out using peripheral blood. This sequence originates from a middle-aged man with acute or convalescent COVID-19.

The CDR3 loop is CASSPGQGLVLTYEQYF. CDR3 in DNA: TGTGCCAGCAGCCCTGGACAGGGTTTGGTCCTCACCTACGAGCAGTACTTC. The rearrangement links TRBV9 to TRBJ2-7, with 8 bases matching TRBD1. CDR1 SGDLS and CDR2 YYNGEE come from the germline V gene. The length of the CDR3 is 17 residues. After removal of 4 bases from V and 2 bases from J, the junction contained 14 bases not matched to a gene. The entire variable domain, with the rest obtained from reference TRBV9 and TRBJ2-7, is as follows: DSGVTQTPKHLITATGQRVTLRCSPRSGDLSVYWYQQSLDQGLQFLIQYYNGEERAKGNILERFSAQQFPDLHSELNLSSLELGDSALYFCASSPGQGLVLTYEQYFGPGTRLTVT.